Below are 10 T cell receptor beta chains sequenced from a single sample in a study of cytomegalovirus exposure and HLA in healthy donors. Sequencing was performed with immunoSEQ multiplex PCR; in TCRdb, only in-frame clones are kept and a portion is missing. The sample consists of fewer than 200,000 clones, 85% of them appearing once. Sequencing was performed on PBMCs. These receptors all come from a man between 18 and 35 years old in good health and CMV-seropositive.

The chain is built from TRBV27 and TRBJ1-5, with TRBD1 identical over 7 bases. Germline V CDR1 and CDR2: MNHEY, SMNVEV (reference sequence). The CDR3 totals 14 residues. Trimming cost V 5 bases and J 6 bases; bases outside gene matches: 7. Written as DNA, the CDR3 is TGTGCCAGCAGTCCCCAGGGGGGCCCTCAGCCCCAGCATTTT. Translation: CASSPQGGPQPQHF.

The chain joins TRBV6-1 to TRBJ1-3; D is undetermined. CDR1 and CDR2 from the germline V gene are MNHNS and SASEGT. The CDR3 covers 13 residues. V lost 4 bases and J 4 bases, leaving 8 bases between the germline ends. CDR3 sequence reads: CASSAQLGNTIYF. In DNA, the CDR3 is TGTGCCAGCAGTGCTCAGTTGGGAAACACCATATATTTT.

The CDR3 bases are TGTGCCAGCAGCCGACATGAGGGTCAGCCCCAGCATTTT. Translated: CASSRHEGQPQHF. The V call is TRBV6-5, the J call TRBJ1-5; no firm D call. The CDR3 totals 13 residues. Germline CDR1 and CDR2: MNHEY and SVGAGI. Trimming left V 6 bases short and J 6 bases short, with 12 bases between.

The chain couples TRBV27 to TRBJ2-7; TRBD2 matches 10 bases. Germline CDR1 MNHEY, CDR2 SMNVEV (reference sequence). The ends lost 3 bases at V and 0 bases at J; junction bases unmatched: 2. The length of the CDR3 is 15 residues. CDR3 amino acids: CASSFASGSSYEQYF. In nucleotides, the CDR3 is TGTGCCAGCAGTTTCGCTAGCGGGAGCTCCTACGAGCAGTACTTC.

This chain uses TRBV2 with TRBJ2-7, with TRBD1 as a possible D gene (7 bases). V gave up 6 bases and J gave up 2 bases, with 14 bases separating them. CDR3 length: 14 residues. In germline, CDR1 is SNHLY, CDR2 FYNNEI. Here the CDR3 reads CASRQGGPAYEQYF. The CDR3 nucleotides are TGTGCCAGCAGGCAGGGGGGTCCCGCCTACGAGCAGTACTTC.

This clone has a handful of counts. V usage is TRBV2 and J usage is TRBJ2-1; tentative D call: TRBD2 (5 bases). The germline V gene has CDR1 SNHLY and CDR2 FYNNEI. The CDR3 runs to 14 residues. Trimming removed 5 bases at V and 2 bases at J, with 10 bases between. CDR3 loop: CASSWSGTYNEQFF. DNA of the CDR3: TGTGCCAGCAGTTGGAGCGGTACCTACAATGAGCAGTTCTTC.

The rearrangement joins TRBV6-5 to TRBJ2-7; the match to TRBD1 covers 10 bases. In germline, CDR1 is MNHEY, CDR2 SVGAGI. V shed 1 base and J 5 bases; nucleotides not matched to a gene: 5. The CDR3 sequence is 15 residues long. The chain's CDR3 is CASSYLATGGNEQYF. The CDR3 bases are TGTGCCAGCAGTTACTTGGCGACAGGGGGCAACGAGCAGTACTTC.

This clone was detected once. DNA for the CDR3: TGTGCCATCAGCCAGGGAATCATGAACACTGAAGCTTTCTTT. It yields the protein CAISQGIMNTEAFF. The chain uses TRBV10-3 and TRBJ1-1, with a possible D match to TRBD1 (5 bases). V shed 6 bases and J shed 0 bases, with 11 bases lying between them. The CDR3 length is 14 residues. Germline V gene lookup returns CDR1 ENHRY and CDR2 SYGVKD.

The rearrangement joins TRBV6-1 to TRBJ1-5; D may be TRBD1 (5 bases). This CDR3 spans 16 amino acids. V was pared by 2 bases and J by 2 bases, with 13 bases between. CDR1 and CDR2 (germline): MNHNS, SASEGT. In nucleotides, the CDR3 is TGTGCCAGCAGTGAATCGGGGGTAACGGGCAATCAGCCCCAGCATTTT. Translation gives CASSESGVTGNQPQHF.

The rearrangement joins TRBV7-9 to TRBJ2-7; no reliable D call. The germline V gene has CDR1 SEHNR and CDR2 FQNEAQ (reference sequence). The CDR3 runs 14 residues. V shed 2 bases and J shed 1 base, with 9 bases lying between them. The CDR3 DNA is TGTGCCAGCAGCTTATTGAGTGAATCCTACGAGCAGTACTTC. This translates into CASSLLSESYEQYF.